This entry concerns a single T cell receptor beta chain. Its target is unknown. Both 60 Vbeta primers and 13 Jbeta primers went into the PCR. Here immunoSEQ multiplex PCR was the method, and the copy in TCRdb shows in-frame clones only, minus some. Here the sample spans over 150,000 clones, approximately 82% being singletons. This record belongs to a study of cytomegalovirus exposure and HLA in healthy donors. Germline lookup yields CDR1 SGHDT and CDR2 YYEEEE. The CDR3 runs 17 residues. V lost 3 bases to trimming and J lost 1 base, with 20 bases between them. The study's findings and limits: Some 150 TCR beta chains were listed as cytomegalovirus-associated.

The sequenced material came from PBMCs. This chain joins TRBV5-6 and TRBJ2-7; D gene unclear. This sequence was found in a male donor in good health and CMV-seronegative. CDR3: CASSSPPGVRVSYEQYF. Here the CDR3 DNA reads TGTGCCAGCAGCTCCCCCCCAGGCGTTAGAGTATCCTACGAGCAGTACTTC.